This is a list of T cell receptor beta chains from one sample in a study of shared clonotypes between healthy human individuals. Clones were read by immunoSEQ multiplex PCR, and TCRdb kept only the in-frame ones, dropping some. The data show roughly 2.5 million clones, with just over 90% seen just once and around 0.14% held by the top ten. Sequencing used naive CD4+ T cells sorted from blood. Receptors were obtained from a man younger than 35 in good health. Both conserved end residues are part of each CDR3. The D gene is left open where the match is weak. Expanded clones are given a class, and other clones once, few, many or no size at all.

size | J | D | V | CDR3 | DNA
. | TRBJ2-5 | . | TRBV5-6 | CASSLGTPVLQYF | TGTGCCAGCAGCTTGGGAACGCCGGTCCTACAGTACTTC
once | TRBJ1-4 | . | TRBV5-4 | CASSLLGSEKLFF | TGTGCCAGCAGCTTGTTAGGTTCTGAAAAACTGTTTTTT
once | TRBJ2-3 | TRBD2 | TRBV13 | CASSRTSGITDTQYF | TGTGCCAGCAGCCGGACTAGCGGTATCACAGATACGCAGTATTTT
. | TRBJ1-1 | . | TRBV18 | CASSPFGDTEAFF | TGTGCCAGCTCCCCCTTCGGGGACACTGAAGCTTTCTTT
once | TRBJ1-2 | . | TRBV18 | CASSPRTGAGYGYTF | TGTGCCAGCTCACCACGGACGGGGGCTGGGTATGGCTACACCTTC
. | TRBJ1-6 | . | TRBV4-1 | CASSQGLGGSSYNSPLHF | TGCGCCAGCAGCCAAGGATTGGGGGGGAGCTCCTATAATTCACCCCTCCACTTT
once | TRBJ2-2 | . | TRBV30 | CAWSSQGGELFF | TGTGCCTGGAGTTCACAGGGTGGCGAGCTGTTTTTT
. | TRBJ1-2 | TRBD1 | TRBV6-6 | CASKSQGQNYGYTF | TGTGCCAGCAAGTCCCAGGGACAGAACTATGGCTACACCTTC
. | TRBJ1-1 | . | TRBV5-8 | CASSKVLRDAEAFF | TGTGCCAGCAGCAAGGTTTTGAGAGACGCTGAAGCTTTCTTT
. | TRBJ1-2 | TRBD1 | TRBV25-1 | CATRDRSNYGYTF | TGTGCCACAAGGGACAGATCTAACTATGGCTACACCTTC
once | TRBJ2-3 | TRBD1 | TRBV5-6 | CASSLGTGGMDTQYF | TGTGCCAGCAGCCTCGGGACAGGGGGGATGGATACGCAGTATTTT
. | TRBJ2-7 | . | TRBV7-6 | CASSLNGVSYEQYF | TGTGCCAGCAGCTTAAATGGGGTCTCCTACGAGCAGTACTTC
. | TRBJ1-5 | . | TRBV30 | CAWRSKGGSGQPQHF | TGTGCCTGGAGGTCTAAGGGGGGAAGCGGTCAGCCCCAGCATTTT